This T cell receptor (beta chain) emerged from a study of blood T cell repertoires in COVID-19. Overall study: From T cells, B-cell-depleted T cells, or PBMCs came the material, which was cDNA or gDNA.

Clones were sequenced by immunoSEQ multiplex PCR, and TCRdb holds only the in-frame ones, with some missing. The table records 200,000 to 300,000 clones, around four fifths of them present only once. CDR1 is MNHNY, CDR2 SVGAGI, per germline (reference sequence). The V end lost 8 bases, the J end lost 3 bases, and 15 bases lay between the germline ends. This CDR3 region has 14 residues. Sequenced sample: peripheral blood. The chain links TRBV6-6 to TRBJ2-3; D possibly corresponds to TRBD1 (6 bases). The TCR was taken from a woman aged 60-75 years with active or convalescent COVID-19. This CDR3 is CASYEGGRTDTQYF. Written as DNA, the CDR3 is TGTGCCAGCTATGAAGGGGGAAGAACAGATACGCAGTATTTT.